These 22 T cell receptor beta chains share one sample of origin, sequenced in a study of vaccination and CD4 T cells after COVID-19. Regarding time point: late sampling 161 to 241 days after vaccination in a few convalescent patients. Specified treatment: approximately 10-day PBMC culture with coronavirus spike peptide pools or control peptides (ViraFEST assay). These receptors have no identified antigens. The Oncomine TCR Beta short-read assay sequenced DNA from cultured CD4+ T cells. Each CDR3 protein gets one entry after TCRdb re-called the PCR reads with MiXCR. The data show some 16,000 distinct CDR3 sequences, with just under 55% seen just once and roughly a sixth held by the top ten. Sample: CD4+ T cells from blood, cultured in vitro, taken about 7 months after SARS-CoV-2 vaccination. Receptor source: a human donor who had recovered from COVID-19.

This chain links TRBV20-1 with TRBJ1-2; 9 bases are a match to TRBD1. CDR3 length equals 14 residues. CDR1 is DFQATT, CDR2 SNEGSKA, per germline (reference sequence). V lost 8 bases to trimming and J lost 2 bases; unmatched junction nucleotides: 9. CDR3 nucleotide sequence: TGCAGTACCTATACCGGGACAGGGAACTATGGCTACACCTTC. Translation: CSTYTGTGNYGYTF.

The chain links TRBV11-1 to TRBJ2-5; a possible D gene is TRBD2 (5 bases). CDR1 and CDR2 from the germline V gene are SGHAT and FQDESV (reference sequence). Trimming took off 5 bases at V and 3 bases at J, with 16 bases between the two ends. The CDR3 has 15 amino acids. CDR3 bases: TGTGCCAGCAGCGCCATACTTCGGGAAAAAGAGACCCAGTACTTC. Translated: CASSAILREKETQYF.

As DNA, the CDR3 is TGTGCCACCAGCAGAGATTTAATGAACAGGGCCAAAAACATTCAGTACTTC. It encodes CATSRDLMNRAKNIQYF. The rearrangement uses TRBV15 and TRBJ2-4; a weak D match, TRBD1 (5 bases). V shed 0 bases and J shed 1 base, with 13 bases lying between them. The CDR3 covers 17 residues. Germline V gives CDR1 LNHNV, CDR2 YYDKDF (reference sequence).

By frequency in the sample, this clonotype is medium-sized. This chain connects TRBV20-1 to TRBJ1-2; 8 bases agree with TRBD1. V lost 0 bases to trimming and J lost 6 bases; unmatched junction nucleotides: 6. Germline V CDR1 and CDR2: DFQATT, SNEGSKA (reference sequence). The CDR3 is made up of 14 amino acids. The CDR3 loop is CSARDGRGLDGYTF. The CDR3 coding sequence is TGCAGTGCTAGAGATGGCAGGGGGCTCGATGGCTACACCTTC.

The chain employs TRBV20-1 and TRBJ1-5; D call uncertain. Deletions cut 1 base from V and 5 bases from J, with 9 bases between. The V gene's germline CDR1 is DFQATT and CDR2 SNEGSKA (reference sequence). The CDR3 covers 13 residues. The CDR3, as DNA: TGCAGTGCTAGAGTCGGGCACTATCAGCCCCAGCATTTT. It yields the protein CSARVGHYQPQHF.

This chain links TRBV21-1 with TRBJ2-7; the table's TRBD2 call for D was not verified on the DNA. TRBV21-1 is marked as a pseudogene. The CDR3 is 12 residues long. The CDR3 loop reads CASSAGVKEQYF. In nucleotides, the CDR3 is TGTGCCAGCTCAGCGGGAGTCAAGGAGCAGTACTTC.

The chain joins TRBV6-2 or TRBV6-3 to TRBJ2-3, with D tentatively TRBD1 or TRBD2 (5 bases each). CDR1 and CDR2 from the germline V gene are MNHEY and SVGEGT. Trimming pared 8 bases from V and 3 bases from J, leaving 15 bases between. The CDR3 runs 14 residues. The CDR3 DNA follows: TGTGCCAGCCGAGTCCGTTGGGGGACAGATACGCAGTATTTT. This sequence encodes CASRVRWGTDTQYF.

This clonotype was detected a few times. The chain has TRBV20-1 and TRBJ2-7; TRBD2 aligns across 8 bases. CDR1 and CDR2 from the germline V gene are DFQATT and SNEGSKA (reference sequence). V was pared by 2 bases and J by 3 bases, with 6 bases of the junction left unmatched. This CDR3 has 14 amino acids. The CDR3 DNA is TGCAGTGCTAGACCGGGAGGGCCCAGCTACGAGCAGTACTTC. Amino acids: CSARPGGPSYEQYF.

This clonotype was recorded only once. This rearrangement joins TRBV5-4 to TRBJ1-6; 7 bases line up with TRBD1. Germline-derived CDR1 and CDR2 are SGHNT and YYREEE (reference sequence). Unmatched junction bases numbered 3, after V lost 4 bases and J lost 5 bases. The CDR3 extends over 14 amino acids. The CDR3 reads CASSKGQDNSPLHF. The DNA for the CDR3 is TGTGCCAGCAGCAAAGGACAGGATAATTCACCCCTCCACTTT.

The chain carries TRBV29-1 and TRBJ1-2, with D possibly being TRBD1 (6 bases). This CDR3 has 13 residues. From germline, CDR1 is SQVTM and CDR2 ANQGSEA. V was shortened by 6 bases and J by 4 bases, with 15 bases between the two germline ends. The CDR3 region is CSVNRAPVYGYTF. CDR3 sequence (DNA): TGCAGCGTAAACAGGGCGCCGGTCTATGGCTACACCTTC.

The genes are TRBV20-1 and TRBJ1-2, with a tentative D call TRBD1 (6 bases). The CDR3 spans 16 residues. With 0 bases removed from V and 4 bases from J, the gap between germline ends came to 18 bases. Germline loops: CDR1 DFQATT, CDR2 SNEGSKA (reference sequence). CDR3 sequence: CSARELTRGRGYGYTF. CDR3 DNA: TGCAGTGCTAGAGAACTGACGCGGGGGCGAGGCTATGGCTACACCTTC.

This chain joins TRBV7-6 and TRBJ1-3; D remains ambiguous. V was trimmed by 2 bases and J by 0 bases, leaving 5 bases between them. This CDR3 spans 14 amino acids. Germline V gives CDR1 SGHVS, CDR2 FNYEAQ. The CDR3 loop reads CASSLRSSGNTIYF. DNA of the CDR3: TGTGCCAGCAGCTTAAGGAGCTCTGGAAACACCATATATTTT.

J is TRBJ2-7 and V is TRBV15; TRBD2 agrees at 8 bases. Losses at the gene ends were 0 bases for V and 4 bases for J; bases not matched to a gene: 14. CDR1 LNHNV and CDR2 YYDKDF come from the germline V gene (reference sequence). The CDR3 is 18 amino acids. CDR3 coding DNA: TGTGCCACCAGCAGAGATGGACTAGCCCTCCCCTCCGCTTACGAGCAGTACTTC. This codes for CATSRDGLALPSAYEQYF.

This clonotype is labeled medium-sized. The CDR3 loop is CASSRRARTHEQYF. The CDR3 nucleotides read TGTGCCAGCTCACGTCGTGCGCGAACCCACGAGCAGTACTTC. The rearrangement uses TRBV18 and TRBJ2-7; no firm D call. There are 14 residues in the CDR3. CDR1 and CDR2 (germline): KGHSH, LQKENI. V dropped 4 bases and J dropped 5 bases, with 15 bases sitting between them. Full variable domain (missing parts from reference TRBV18 and TRBJ2-7): NAGVMQNPRHLVRRRGQEARLRCSPMKGHSHVYWYRQLPEEGLKFMVYLQKENIIDESGMPKERFSAEFPKEGPSILRIQQVVRGDSAAYFCASSRRARTHEQYFGPGTRLTVT.

The rearrangement joins TRBV5-6 to TRBJ2-5; tentatively, D is TRBD2 (5 bases). V lost 0 bases and J 9 bases, leaving 15 bases between the germline ends. Germline CDR1 reads SGHDT; CDR2 reads YYEEEE. CDR3 length: 14 amino acids. The CDR3 DNA follows: TGTGCCAGCAGCTTGGTTTGGGCTAGCAGGCCCCAGTACTTC. This gives the protein CASSLVWASRPQYF.

The chain uses TRBV20-1 and TRBJ2-1, with D perhaps matching TRBD1 (6 bases). The CDR3 loop spans 14 amino acids. Germline loops: CDR1 DFQATT, CDR2 SNEGSKA (reference sequence). Trimming stripped 3 bases from V and 1 base from J, with 10 bases between. As DNA, the CDR3 is TGCAGTGCTAGGGGCAGGGGATCCTACAATGAGCAGTTCTTC. Translated, it gives CSARGRGSYNEQFF.

The rearrangement links TRBV7-9 to TRBJ1-1, with D possibly matching TRBD1 (5 bases). Trimming cost V 1 base and J 1 base, with 7 bases left between them. This CDR3 spans 14 amino acids. Germline V gene data show CDR1 as SEHNR and CDR2 as FQNEAQ (reference sequence). The CDR3 here is CASSLEGENTEAFF. The CDR3 DNA reads TGTGCCAGCAGCTTAGAAGGGGAGAACACTGAAGCTTTCTTT. The full variable domain, rest sourced from reference TRBV7-9 and TRBJ1-1, is DTGVSQNPRHKITKRGQNVTFRCDPISEHNRLYWYRQTLGQGPEFLTYFQNEAQLEKSRLLSDRFSAERPKGSFSTLEIQRTEQGDSAMYLCASSLEGENTEAFFGQGTRLTVV.

The V call is TRBV1, the J call TRBJ2-3; the table's TRBD1 call for D was not verified on the DNA. TRBV1 is reported as a pseudogene. CDR3 length: 15 residues. This CDR3 is CTSSAHRRRTDTQYF. The CDR3 DNA reads as TGCACCAGCAGCGCACACAGGAGACGCACAGATACGCAGTATTTT.

This clonotype was detected only a few times. The genes are TRBV7-2 and TRBJ1-1; D is undetermined. V was pared by 4 bases and J by 3 bases, with 9 bases between. The CDR3 totals 13 residues. Germline V gene sequence: CDR1 SGHTA, CDR2 FQGNSA. Here the CDR3 reads CASSWGVHTEAFF. The CDR3, as DNA: TGTGCCAGCAGCTGGGGAGTGCACACTGAAGCTTTCTTT.

V is TRBV25-1 and J is TRBJ2-5; 7 nucleotides line up with TRBD2. After removal of 2 bases from V and 3 bases from J, the junction contained 3 bases not matched to a gene. Germline V CDR1 and CDR2: MGHDK, SYGVNS. The CDR3 runs 14 residues. CDR3 sequence: CASSELGGKETQYF. Written as DNA, the CDR3 is TGTGCCAGCAGTGAACTGGGGGGGAAAGAGACCCAGTACTTC.

The chain recombines TRBV20-1 with TRBJ1-2; TRBD1 matches at 8 bases. The CDR3 loop spans 14 amino acids. J lost 3 bases, V lost 5 bases, and 8 bases had no gene match. From germline, CDR1 is DFQATT and CDR2 SNEGSKA (reference sequence). The CDR3 protein is CSALRTGTYYGYTF. In nucleotides, the CDR3 is TGCAGTGCTCTCCGGACAGGGACGTACTATGGCTACACCTTC.

The chain joins TRBV20-1 to TRBJ2-1; D uncertain. Between the trimmed V and J ends, which lost 0 bases and 7 bases, there was a span of 13 bases. The CDR3 runs to 14 residues. Looked up from germline, CDR1 is DFQATT and CDR2 is SNEGSKA (reference sequence). CDR3 DNA sequence: TGCAGTGCTAGAGATGGGTGGGTTGGGAATGAGCAGTTCTTC. Translating it yields CSARDGWVGNEQFF.